These 21 T cell receptor beta chains originate from one sample sequenced in a study of cytotoxic CD8 clonotypes in ibrutinib-treated CLL. Measured with immunoSEQ multiplex PCR; TCRdb has only the in-frame clones, and not every one. Of some 140,000 clones in the sample, less than 95% were seen once. The source was PBMCs, collected after 12 months of ibrutinib treatment. These receptors originate from a human donor with chronic lymphocytic leukemia.

The chain links TRBV2 to TRBJ2-7, with 10 bases that match TRBD2. The V and J ends lost 8 bases and 2 bases, in that order; junction bases with no gene match: 3. This CDR3 has 13 amino acids. Per the germline V gene, CDR1 is SNHLY and CDR2 is FYNNEI. The CDR3 region is CASPGLATYEQYF. Here the CDR3 DNA reads TGTGCCAGCCCGGGACTAGCGACCTACGAGCAGTACTTC.

The CDR3 nucleotides are TGTGCCTGGAGTGTACAGGGGGCCGGGGAGCTGTTTTTT. Translating it yields CAWSVQGAGELFF. The V call is TRBV30, the J call TRBJ2-2, with 8 bases lining up with TRBD1. Germline CDR1 is GTSNPN and CDR2 is SVGIG (reference sequence). The CDR3 totals 13 residues. V lost 0 bases and J lost 6; bases outside the gene matches: 0.

The V gene is TRBV29-1, the J gene TRBJ2-7; weak D call: TRBD2 (5 bases). With 5 bases removed from V and 2 bases from J, the gap between germline ends came to 10 bases. This CDR3 comprises 12 residues. Germline V gene lookup returns CDR1 SQVTM and CDR2 ANQGSEA. Here the CDR3 reads CSVMPGTYEQYF. DNA of the CDR3: TGCAGCGTTATGCCGGGGACCTACGAGCAGTACTTC.

The gene calls are TRBV27 and TRBJ2-3; D is uncertain. The length of the CDR3 is 14 residues. V was pared by 7 bases and J by 2 bases, with 13 bases between. Germline CDR1 MNHEY, CDR2 SMNVEV (reference sequence). CDR3: CASTALGFTDTQYF. CDR3 nucleotide sequence: TGTGCCAGCACCGCTTTGGGGTTCACAGATACGCAGTATTTT.

The chain is built from TRBV7-3 and TRBJ1-1; D remains ambiguous. V lost 5 bases, J lost 1 base, and 14 bases lay in between. The germline V gene encodes CDR1 SGHTA and CDR2 FQGTGA. The CDR3 is made up of 15 amino acids. CDR3 loop: CASSPTGPRNTEAFF. The CDR3 region has the DNA TGTGCCAGCAGCCCTACCGGACCGAGGAACACTGAAGCTTTCTTT.

The CDR3: CASGLAPLAGGRDLSTDTQYF. DNA of the CDR3: TGTGCTAGTGGTTTGGCACCGCTAGCGGGAGGGAGGGACCTGAGCACAGATACGCAGTATTTT. The chain carries TRBV12-5 and TRBJ2-3; 12 nucleotides agree with TRBD2. Germline assignment: CDR1 LGHNT and CDR2 FRNRAP. The CDR3 has 21 amino acids. The ends lost 1 base at V and 0 bases at J; junction bases unmatched: 14.

CDR3 sequence reads: CASRYARGATNEKLFF. The CDR3 bases are TGTGCCAGCAGGTACGCGAGAGGCGCAACTAATGAAAAACTGTTTTTT. V gene TRBV2 combines with J gene TRBJ1-4, with D hard to call. The V gene's germline CDR1 is SNHLY and CDR2 FYNNEI. V was shortened by 6 bases and J by 0 bases, with 14 bases between the two germline ends. The CDR3 is 16 residues long.

V usage is TRBV27 and J usage is TRBJ1-1, with 11 bases matching TRBD1. With V trimmed by 0 bases and J by 6 bases, 0 bases remained unmatched. Germline lookup yields CDR1 MNHEY and CDR2 SMNVEV (reference sequence). The CDR3 totals 14 residues. CDR3 DNA: TGTGCCAGCAGTTTATCGGGACAGGGGGCTGAAGCTTTCTTT. It codes for CASSLSGQGAEAFF.

This clone was recorded only once. The chain carries TRBV28 and TRBJ1-4; D might be TRBD1 (6 bases). The CDR3 has 13 amino acids. V lost 8 bases to trimming and J lost 5 bases, with 12 bases between them. The germline CDR1 and CDR2 sequences are MDHEN and SYDVKM. The CDR3 DNA reads as TGTGCCAGCCAGGGGAAAAACAATGAAAAACTGTTTTTT. It translates to CASQGKNNEKLFF. Based on the CDR3 plus reference TRBV28 and TRBJ1-4, the full variable domain is DVKVTQSSRYLVKRTGEKVFLECVQDMDHENMFWYRQDPGLGLRLIYFSYDVKMKEKGDIPEGYSVSREKKERFSLILESASTNQTSMYLCASQGKNNEKLFFGSGTQLSVL.

This chain connects TRBV29-1 to TRBJ2-1; a weak D match, TRBD2 (6 bases). V was shortened by 5 bases and J by 7 bases, with 15 bases between the two germline ends. Germline V gene lookup returns CDR1 SQVTM and CDR2 ANQGSEA. The CDR3 runs 13 residues. CDR3 sequence (DNA): TGCAGCGTTACCCCCCAAGGAGGGAATGAGCAGTTCTTC. It encodes CSVTPQGGNEQFF.

The V call is TRBV28, the J call TRBJ2-5; perhaps TRBD1 as D (5 bases). CDR3 length: 17 residues. The ends were cut back, 6 bases at V and 1 base at J, with 21 bases in the middle. Germline V CDR1 and CDR2: MDHEN, SYDVKM. In DNA, the CDR3 is TGTGCCAGCAGCGTAGGGGCGACTTCGCTAGTCCAAGAGACCCAGTACTTC. It codes for CASSVGATSLVQETQYF.

V and J are TRBV9 and TRBJ2-1; D call uncertain. The CDR3 contains 14 residues. Germline V gene lookup returns CDR1 SGDLS and CDR2 YYNGEE. Trimming left V 0 bases short and J 6 bases short, with 10 bases between. CDR3 sequence: CASSVEGFRNEQFF. DNA for the CDR3: TGTGCCAGCAGCGTAGAAGGATTTCGCAATGAGCAGTTCTTC. The whole variable domain, filled in from reference TRBV9 and TRBJ2-1, reads DSGVTQTPKHLITATGQRVTLRCSPRSGDLSVYWYQQSLDQGLQFLIQYYNGEERAKGNILERFSAQQFPDLHSELNLSSLELGDSALYFCASSVEGFRNEQFFGPGTRLTVL.

The V and J genes are TRBV11-2 and TRBJ2-5; 9 bases line up with TRBD1. From germline, CDR1 is SGHAT and CDR2 FQNNGV. The CDR3 covers 15 residues. Losses at the gene ends were 8 bases for V and 5 bases for J; bases not matched to a gene: 12. The CDR3 DNA sequence: TGTGCCAGCCATAACGGGGACAGGGATCGGGAGACCCAGTACTTC. Amino acids: CASHNGDRDRETQYF.

The chain recombines TRBV27 with TRBJ2-1; 8 bases are a match to TRBD2. V lost 2 bases and J lost 8; bases outside the gene matches: 2. Germline CDR1 and CDR2: MNHEY and SMNVEV (reference sequence). The CDR3 is 13 amino acids. The CDR3 loop is CASSLHGRDEQFF. The CDR3 nucleotides read TGTGCCAGCAGTTTACACGGGAGGGATGAGCAGTTCTTC.

The rearrangement uses TRBV5-6 and TRBJ2-1; 8 bases are shared with TRBD2. With V trimmed by 0 bases and J by 7 bases, 3 bases remained unmatched. Per germline, CDR1 SGHDT and CDR2 YYEEEE. This CDR3 region has 14 residues. CDR3: CASSLDRLANEQFF. The CDR3 DNA reads as TGTGCCAGCAGCTTGGATCGACTAGCGAATGAGCAGTTCTTC.

The chain couples TRBV19 to TRBJ2-7; D gene ambiguous. The length of the CDR3 is 15 residues. Germline V gene data show CDR1 as LNHDA and CDR2 as SQIVND (reference sequence). V was cut by 3 bases and J by 0 bases, with 12 bases left in between. This chain's CDR3 is CASSISRILSYEQYF. DNA of the CDR3: TGTGCCAGTAGTATCTCGCGGATCCTCTCCTACGAGCAGTACTTC.

The rearrangement uses TRBV10-2 and TRBJ1-3, with D hard to call. This CDR3 has 15 residues. Trimming cost V 0 bases and J 0 bases, with 6 bases left between them. The germline V gene has CDR1 WSHSY and CDR2 SAAADI. The CDR3 protein is CASSESPDSGNTIYF. CDR3 in DNA: TGCGCCAGCAGTGAGTCCCCCGACTCTGGAAACACCATATATTTT.

This clone is a singleton in its sample. The chain recombines TRBV5-1 with TRBJ2-2; no definite D call. The CDR3 length is 13 residues. Germline-derived CDR1 and CDR2 are SGHRS and YFSETQ. Trimming took off 4 bases at V and 6 bases at J, with 10 bases between the two ends. The CDR3 loop reads CASSPEFSGELFF. Written as DNA, the CDR3 is TGCGCCAGCAGCCCGGAATTTTCCGGGGAGCTGTTTTTT.

The chain combines TRBV27 with TRBJ2-2, with 7 positions matching TRBD1. This CDR3 has 15 amino acids. CDR1 and CDR2 from the germline V gene are MNHEY and SMNVEV (reference sequence). Trimming removed 4 bases from V and 1 base from J; junction bases left unmatched: 3. CDR3 residues: CASSSWTGNTGELFF. CDR3 nucleotides: TGTGCCAGCAGTTCCTGGACAGGGAACACCGGGGAGCTGTTTTTT.

The genes are TRBV14 and TRBJ2-2, with D perhaps being TRBD1 or TRBD2 (5 bases each). Germline assignment: CDR1 SGHDN and CDR2 FVKESK. V lost 5 bases to trimming and J lost 2 bases, with 12 bases between them. CDR3 size: 15 residues. The CDR3 spells CASSARDLNTGELFF. Here the CDR3 DNA reads TGTGCCAGCAGCGCCCGGGACCTAAACACCGGGGAGCTGTTTTTT. Using reference TRBV14 and TRBJ2-2 for the parts outside the CDR3, the full variable domain is EAGVTQFPSHSVIEKGQTVTLRCDPISGHDNLYWYRRVMGKEIKFLLHFVKESKQDESGMPNNRFLAERTGGTYSTLKVQPAELEDSGVYFCASSARDLNTGELFFGEGSRLTVL.

The CDR3: CASRSALAEGGDTQYF. CDR3 bases: TGTGCCAGCAGATCAGCCCTAGCGGAAGGGGGAGATACGCAGTATTTT. This rearrangement joins TRBV7-9 to TRBJ2-3; D is possibly TRBD2 (7 bases). Germline CDR1 and CDR2: SEHNR and FQNEAQ (reference sequence). This CDR3 has 16 residues. V lost 6 bases and J lost 5, with 21 bases in between.